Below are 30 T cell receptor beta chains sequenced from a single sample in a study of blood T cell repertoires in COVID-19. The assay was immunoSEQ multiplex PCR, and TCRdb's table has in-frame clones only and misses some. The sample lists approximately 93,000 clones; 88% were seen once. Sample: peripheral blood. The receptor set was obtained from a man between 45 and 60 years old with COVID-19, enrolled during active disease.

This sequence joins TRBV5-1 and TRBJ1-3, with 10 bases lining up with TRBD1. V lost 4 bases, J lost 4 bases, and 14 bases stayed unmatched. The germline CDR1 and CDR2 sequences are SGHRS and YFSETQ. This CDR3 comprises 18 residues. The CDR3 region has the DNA TGCGCCAGCAGCCAATGGACCGGGACAGGGGCACTCGGAAACACCATATATTTT. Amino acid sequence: CASSQWTGTGALGNTIYF.

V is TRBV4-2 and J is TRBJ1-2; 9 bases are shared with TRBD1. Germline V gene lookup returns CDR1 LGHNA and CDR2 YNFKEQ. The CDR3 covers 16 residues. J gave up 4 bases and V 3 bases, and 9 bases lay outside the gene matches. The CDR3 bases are TGTGCCAGCAGCCAGGTTCGACAGGGGGGTATCTATGGCTACACCTTC. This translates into CASSQVRQGGIYGYTF.

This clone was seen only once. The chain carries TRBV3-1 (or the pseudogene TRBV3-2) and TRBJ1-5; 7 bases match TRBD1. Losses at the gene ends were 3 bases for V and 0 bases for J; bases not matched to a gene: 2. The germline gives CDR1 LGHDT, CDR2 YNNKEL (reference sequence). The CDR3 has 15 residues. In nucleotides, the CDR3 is TGTGCCAGCAGCCAGGGGACAGCTAGCAATCAGCCCCAGCATTTT. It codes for CASSQGTASNQPQHF.

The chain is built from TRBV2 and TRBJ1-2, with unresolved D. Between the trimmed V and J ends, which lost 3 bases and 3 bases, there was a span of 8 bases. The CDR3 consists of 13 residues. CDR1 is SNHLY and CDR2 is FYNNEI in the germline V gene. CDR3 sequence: CASSDRGDYGYTF. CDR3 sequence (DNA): TGTGCCAGCAGTGACAGAGGCGACTATGGCTACACCTTC.

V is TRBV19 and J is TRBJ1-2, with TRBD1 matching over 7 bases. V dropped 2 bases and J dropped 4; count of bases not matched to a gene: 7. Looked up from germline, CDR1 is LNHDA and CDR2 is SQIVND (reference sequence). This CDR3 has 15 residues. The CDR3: CASSIYSGTVYGYTF. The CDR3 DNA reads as TGTGCCAGTAGTATATACTCCGGGACAGTCTATGGCTACACCTTC.

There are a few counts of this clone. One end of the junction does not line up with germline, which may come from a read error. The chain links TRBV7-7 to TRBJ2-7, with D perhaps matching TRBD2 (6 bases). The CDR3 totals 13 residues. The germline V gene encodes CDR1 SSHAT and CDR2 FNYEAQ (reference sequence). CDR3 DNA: TGTGCTAGCACTACGGGACTCCTCTACGAGCAGTACTTC. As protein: CASTTGLLYEQYF.

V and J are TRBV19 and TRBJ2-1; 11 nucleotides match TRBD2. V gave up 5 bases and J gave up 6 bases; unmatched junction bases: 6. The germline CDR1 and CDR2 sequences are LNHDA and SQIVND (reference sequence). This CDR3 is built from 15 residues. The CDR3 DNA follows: TGTGCCAGTAGTGTCCTAGCGGGGGGCGGCAATGAGCAGTTCTTC. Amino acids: CASSVLAGGGNEQFF.

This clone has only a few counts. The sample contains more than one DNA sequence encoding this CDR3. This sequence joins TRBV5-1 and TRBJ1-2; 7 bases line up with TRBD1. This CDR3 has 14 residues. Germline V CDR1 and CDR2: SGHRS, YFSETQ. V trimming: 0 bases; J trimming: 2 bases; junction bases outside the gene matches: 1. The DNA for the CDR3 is TGCGCCAGCAGCTTGGGGGGACAGAACTATGGCTACACCTTC. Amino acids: CASSLGGQNYGYTF. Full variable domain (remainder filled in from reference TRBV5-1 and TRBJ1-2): KAGVTQTPRYLIKTRGQQVTLSCSPISGHRSVSWYQQTPGQGLQFLFEYFSETQRNKGNFPGRFSGRQFSNSRSEMNVSTLELGDSALYLCASSLGGQNYGYTFGSGTRLTVV.

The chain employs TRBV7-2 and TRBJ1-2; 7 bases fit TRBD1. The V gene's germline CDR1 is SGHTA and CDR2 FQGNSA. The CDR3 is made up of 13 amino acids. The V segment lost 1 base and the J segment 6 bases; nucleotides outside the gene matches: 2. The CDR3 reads CASSLGQGNGYTF. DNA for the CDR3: TGTGCCAGCAGCTTAGGACAGGGAAATGGCTACACCTTC. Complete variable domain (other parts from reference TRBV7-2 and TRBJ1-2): GAGVSQSPSNKVTEKGKDVELRCDPISGHTALYWYRQSLGQGLEFLIYFQGNSAPDKSGLPSDRFSAERTGGSVSTLTIQRTQQEDSAVYLCASSLGQGNGYTFGSGTRLTVV.

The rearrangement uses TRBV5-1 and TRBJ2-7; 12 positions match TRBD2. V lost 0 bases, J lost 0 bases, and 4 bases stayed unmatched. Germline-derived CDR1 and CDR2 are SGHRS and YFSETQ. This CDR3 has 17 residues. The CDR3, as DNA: TGCGCCAGCAGCTTGGCCACTAGCGGGGGGACCTCCTACGAGCAGTACTTC. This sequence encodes CASSLATSGGTSYEQYF.

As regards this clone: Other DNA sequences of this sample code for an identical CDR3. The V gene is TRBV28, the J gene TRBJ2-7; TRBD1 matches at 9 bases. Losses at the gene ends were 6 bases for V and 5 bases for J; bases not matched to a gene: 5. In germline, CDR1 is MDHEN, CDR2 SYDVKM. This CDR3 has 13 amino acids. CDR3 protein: CASSPRDRDEQYF. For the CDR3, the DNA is TGTGCCAGCAGCCCCCGGGACAGGGACGAGCAGTACTTC. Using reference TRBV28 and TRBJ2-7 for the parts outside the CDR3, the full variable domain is DVKVTQSSRYLVKRTGEKVFLECVQDMDHENMFWYRQDPGLGLRLIYFSYDVKMKEKGDIPEGYSVSREKKERFSLILESASTNQTSMYLCASSPRDRDEQYFGPGTRLTVT.

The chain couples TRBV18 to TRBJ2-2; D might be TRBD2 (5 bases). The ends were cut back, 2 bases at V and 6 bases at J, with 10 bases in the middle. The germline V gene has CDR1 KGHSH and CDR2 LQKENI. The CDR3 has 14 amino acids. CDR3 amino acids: CASSPILEAGELFF. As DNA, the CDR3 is TGTGCCAGCTCACCAATACTAGAGGCCGGGGAGCTGTTTTTT.

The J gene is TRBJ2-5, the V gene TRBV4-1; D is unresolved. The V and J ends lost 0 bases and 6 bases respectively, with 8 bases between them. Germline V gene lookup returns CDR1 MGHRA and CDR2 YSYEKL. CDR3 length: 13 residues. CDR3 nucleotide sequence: TGCGCCAGCAGCCAAGATTTAGTAAAGACCCAGTACTTC. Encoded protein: CASSQDLVKTQYF.

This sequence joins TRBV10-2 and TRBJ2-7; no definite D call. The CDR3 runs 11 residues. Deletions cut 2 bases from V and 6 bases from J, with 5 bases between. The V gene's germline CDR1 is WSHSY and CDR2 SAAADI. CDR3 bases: TGCGCCAGCAGTGAGCACAGCGAGCAGTACTTC. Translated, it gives CASSEHSEQYF.

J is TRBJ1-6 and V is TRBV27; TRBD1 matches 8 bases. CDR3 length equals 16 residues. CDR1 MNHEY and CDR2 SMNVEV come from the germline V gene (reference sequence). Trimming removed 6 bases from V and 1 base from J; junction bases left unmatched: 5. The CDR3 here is CASRQGGASYNSPLHF. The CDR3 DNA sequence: TGTGCCAGCAGACAGGGGGGCGCGTCCTATAATTCACCCCTCCACTTT.

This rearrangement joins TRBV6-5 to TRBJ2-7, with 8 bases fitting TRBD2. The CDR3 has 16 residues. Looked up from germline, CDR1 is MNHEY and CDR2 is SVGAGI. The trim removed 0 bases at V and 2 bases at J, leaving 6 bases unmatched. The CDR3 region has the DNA TGTGCCAGCAGTTACTCGAGGACTAGCCTAACCTACGAGCAGTACTTC. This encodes CASSYSRTSLTYEQYF.

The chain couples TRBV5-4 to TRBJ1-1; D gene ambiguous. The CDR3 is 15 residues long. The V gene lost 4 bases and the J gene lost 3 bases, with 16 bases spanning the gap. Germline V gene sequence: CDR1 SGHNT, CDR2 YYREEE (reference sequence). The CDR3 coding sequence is TGTGCCAGCAGCCCCTCGCGGCTAGGTGACACTGAAGCTTTCTTT. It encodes CASSPSRLGDTEAFF.

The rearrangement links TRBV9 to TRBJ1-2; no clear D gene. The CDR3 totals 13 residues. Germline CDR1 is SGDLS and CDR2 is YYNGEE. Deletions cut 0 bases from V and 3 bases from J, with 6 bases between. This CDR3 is CASSVGGYYGYTF. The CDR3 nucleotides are TGTGCCAGCAGCGTAGGCGGGTACTATGGCTACACCTTC.

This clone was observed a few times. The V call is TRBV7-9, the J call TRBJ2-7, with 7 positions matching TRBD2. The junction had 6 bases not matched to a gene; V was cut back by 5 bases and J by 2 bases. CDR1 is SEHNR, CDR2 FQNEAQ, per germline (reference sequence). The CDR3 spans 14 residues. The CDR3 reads CASSIPGGPYEQYF. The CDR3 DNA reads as TGTGCCAGCAGCATACCGGGGGGTCCCTACGAGCAGTACTTC.

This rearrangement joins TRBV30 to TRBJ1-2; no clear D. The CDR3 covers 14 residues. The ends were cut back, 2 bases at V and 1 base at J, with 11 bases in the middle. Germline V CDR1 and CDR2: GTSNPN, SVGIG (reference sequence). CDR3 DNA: TGTGCCTGGAGTCCCGTGGCCTTTAACTATGGCTACACCTTC. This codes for CAWSPVAFNYGYTF.

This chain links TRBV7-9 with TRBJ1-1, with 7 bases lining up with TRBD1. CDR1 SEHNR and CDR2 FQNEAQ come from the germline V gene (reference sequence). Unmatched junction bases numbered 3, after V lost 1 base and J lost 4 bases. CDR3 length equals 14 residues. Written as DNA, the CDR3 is TGTGCCAGCAGCTTAGTAGGACAGGTCACTGAAGCTTTCTTT. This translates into CASSLVGQVTEAFF.

CDR3 sequence reads: CASSSQDRDRKPQHF. CDR3 DNA sequence: TGTGCCAGCTCATCACAAGACAGGGACCGGAAGCCCCAGCATTTT. The chain couples TRBV18 to TRBJ1-5, with TRBD1 matching 7 bases. CDR1 and CDR2 (germline): KGHSH, LQKENI. The CDR3 loop spans 15 amino acids. With V trimmed by 5 bases and J by 8 bases, 12 bases remained unmatched.

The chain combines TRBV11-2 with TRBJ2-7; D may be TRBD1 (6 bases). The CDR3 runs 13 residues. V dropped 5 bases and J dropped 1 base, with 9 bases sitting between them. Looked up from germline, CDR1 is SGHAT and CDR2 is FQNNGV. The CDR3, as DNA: TGTGCCAGCAGCACCGGACAGTCCTACGAGCAGTACTTC. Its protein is CASSTGQSYEQYF.

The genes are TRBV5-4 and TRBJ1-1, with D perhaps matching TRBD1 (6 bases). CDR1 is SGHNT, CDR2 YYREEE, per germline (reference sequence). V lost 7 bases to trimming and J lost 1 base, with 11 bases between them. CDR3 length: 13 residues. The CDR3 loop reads CASGEQGNTEAFF. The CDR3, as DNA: TGTGCCAGCGGGGAACAGGGGAACACTGAAGCTTTCTTT.

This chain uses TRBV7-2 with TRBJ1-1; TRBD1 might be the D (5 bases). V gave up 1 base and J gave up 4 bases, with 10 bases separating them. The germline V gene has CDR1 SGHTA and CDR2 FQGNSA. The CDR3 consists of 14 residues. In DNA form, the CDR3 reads TGTGCCAGCAGCTTAGATCCTAGGGGCACTGAAGCTTTCTTT. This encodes CASSLDPRGTEAFF. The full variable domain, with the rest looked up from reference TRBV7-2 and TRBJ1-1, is GAGVSQSPSNKVTEKGKDVELRCDPISGHTALYWYRQSLGQGLEFLIYFQGNSAPDKSGLPSDRFSAERTGGSVSTLTIQRTQQEDSAVYLCASSLDPRGTEAFFGQGTRLTVV.

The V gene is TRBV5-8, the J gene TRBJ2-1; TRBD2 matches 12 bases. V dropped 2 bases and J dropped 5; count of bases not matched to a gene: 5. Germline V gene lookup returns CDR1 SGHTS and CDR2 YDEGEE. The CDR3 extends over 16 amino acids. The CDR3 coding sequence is TGTGCCAGCAGCTTCCCGACTAGCGGGGGTGACAATGAGCAGTTCTTC. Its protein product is CASSFPTSGGDNEQFF.

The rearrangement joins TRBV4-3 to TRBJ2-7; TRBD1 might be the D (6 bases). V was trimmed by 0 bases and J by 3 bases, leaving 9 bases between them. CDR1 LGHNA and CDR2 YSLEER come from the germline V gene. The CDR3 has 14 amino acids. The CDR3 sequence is CASSQETGDYEQYF. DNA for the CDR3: TGCGCCAGCAGCCAAGAGACAGGAGACTACGAGCAGTACTTC.

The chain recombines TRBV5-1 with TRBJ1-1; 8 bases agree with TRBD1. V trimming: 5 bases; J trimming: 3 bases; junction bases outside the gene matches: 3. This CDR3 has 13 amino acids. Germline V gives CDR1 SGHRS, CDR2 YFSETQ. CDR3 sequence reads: CASRVTGDTEAFF. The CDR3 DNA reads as TGCGCCAGCAGGGTGACAGGGGACACTGAAGCTTTCTTT.

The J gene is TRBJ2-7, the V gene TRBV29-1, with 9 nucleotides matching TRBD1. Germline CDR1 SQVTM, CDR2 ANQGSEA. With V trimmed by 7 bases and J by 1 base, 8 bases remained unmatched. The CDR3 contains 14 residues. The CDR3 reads CSASPGTGSYEQYF. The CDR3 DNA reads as TGCAGCGCCAGTCCCGGGACAGGGTCCTACGAGCAGTACTTC.

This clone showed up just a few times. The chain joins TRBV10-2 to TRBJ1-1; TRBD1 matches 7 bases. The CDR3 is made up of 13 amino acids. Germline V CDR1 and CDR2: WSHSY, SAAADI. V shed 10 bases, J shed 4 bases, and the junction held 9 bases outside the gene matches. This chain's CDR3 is CATQITGVTEAFF. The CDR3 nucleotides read TGCGCCACCCAGATAACAGGGGTCACTGAAGCTTTCTTT.